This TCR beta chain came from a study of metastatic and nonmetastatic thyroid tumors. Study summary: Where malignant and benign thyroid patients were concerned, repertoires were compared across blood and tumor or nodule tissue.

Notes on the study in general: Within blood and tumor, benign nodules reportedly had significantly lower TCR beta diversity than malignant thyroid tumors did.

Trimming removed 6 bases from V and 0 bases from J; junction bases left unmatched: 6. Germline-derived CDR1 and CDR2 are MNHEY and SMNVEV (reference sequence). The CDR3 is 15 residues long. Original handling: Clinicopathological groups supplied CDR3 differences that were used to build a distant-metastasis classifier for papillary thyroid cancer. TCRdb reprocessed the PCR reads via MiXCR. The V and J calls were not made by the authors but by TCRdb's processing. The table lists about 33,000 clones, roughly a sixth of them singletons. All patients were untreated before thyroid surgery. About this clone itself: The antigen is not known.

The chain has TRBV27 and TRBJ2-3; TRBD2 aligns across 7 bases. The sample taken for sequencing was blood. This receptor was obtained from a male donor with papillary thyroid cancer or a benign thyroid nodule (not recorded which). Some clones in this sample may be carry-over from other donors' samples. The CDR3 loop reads CASRGGASSTDTQYF. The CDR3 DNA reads TGTGCCAGCAGGGGAGGGGCCTCTAGCACAGATACGCAGTATTTT.